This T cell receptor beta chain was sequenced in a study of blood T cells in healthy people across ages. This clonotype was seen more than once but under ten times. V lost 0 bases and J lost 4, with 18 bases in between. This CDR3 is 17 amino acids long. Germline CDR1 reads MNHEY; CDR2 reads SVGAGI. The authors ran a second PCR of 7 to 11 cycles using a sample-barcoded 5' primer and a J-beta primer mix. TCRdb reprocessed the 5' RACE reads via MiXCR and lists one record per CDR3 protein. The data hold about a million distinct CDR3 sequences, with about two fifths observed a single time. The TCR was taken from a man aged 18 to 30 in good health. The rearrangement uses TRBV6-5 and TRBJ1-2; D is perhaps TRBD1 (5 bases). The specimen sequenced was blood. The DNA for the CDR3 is TGTGCCAGCAGTTACTCGCTTGTAGGGACCGGAGTCTATGGCTACACCTTC. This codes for CASSYSLVGTGVYGYTF.